The source of this T cell receptor (beta chain) is a study of cytomegalovirus exposure and HLA in healthy donors. The PCR had 60 Vbeta and 13 Jbeta primers. Repertoires were generated with immunoSEQ multiplex PCR, while TCRdb's copy carries only in-frame clones and drops some. The data hold over 150,000 clones, with about 84% observed a single time. Germline loops: CDR1 LGHNA, CDR2 YNFKEQ. The V end was cut by 5 bases, the J end by 5 bases, with 13 bases between. This CDR3 contains 13 residues. This clonotype was obtained from a woman aged 40 to 50 in good health and CMV-seropositive. The source material was PBMCs. This chain links TRBV4-2 with TRBJ2-7, with a possible D match to TRBD2 (6 bases). The CDR3 reads CASSGEAFDEQYF. CDR3 nucleotides: TGTGCCAGCAGCGGGGAGGCGTTCGACGAGCAGTACTTC.